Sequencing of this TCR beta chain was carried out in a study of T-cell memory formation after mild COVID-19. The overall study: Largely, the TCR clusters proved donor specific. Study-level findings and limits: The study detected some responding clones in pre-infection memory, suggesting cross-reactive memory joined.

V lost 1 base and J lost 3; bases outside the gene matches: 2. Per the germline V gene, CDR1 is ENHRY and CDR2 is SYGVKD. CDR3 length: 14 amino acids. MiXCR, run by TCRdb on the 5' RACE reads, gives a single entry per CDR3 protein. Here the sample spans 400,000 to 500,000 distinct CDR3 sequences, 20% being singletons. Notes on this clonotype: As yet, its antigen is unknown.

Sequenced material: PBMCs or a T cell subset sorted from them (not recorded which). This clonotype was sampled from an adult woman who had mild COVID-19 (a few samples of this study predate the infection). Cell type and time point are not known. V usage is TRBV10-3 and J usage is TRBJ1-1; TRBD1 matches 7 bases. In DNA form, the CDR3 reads TGTGCCATCAGTGAGTTCCAGGGGGACACTGAAGCTTTCTTT. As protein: CAISEFQGDTEAFF.